Shown below are 16 T cell receptor beta chains from a single sample sequenced in a study of control samples from healthy donors and cancer patients. Method: immunoSEQ multiplex PCR; TCRdb's copy keeps in-frame clones and lacks some. Of about 190,000 clones in the sample, about 90% are singletons; the top ten hold approximately 1.8%. Material for sequencing was blood. The source is a man younger than 45 in good health.

The rearrangement uses TRBV4-2 and TRBJ2-3, with D possibly matching TRBD2 (7 bases). Trimming removed 1 base at V and 5 bases at J, with 16 bases between. This CDR3 region has 16 residues. Germline V CDR1 and CDR2: LGHNA, YNFKEQ. The CDR3 nucleotides read TGTGCCAGCAGCCAAGGGGGAGGGGGTAGGGGAGATACGCAGTATTTT. Residues: CASSQGGGGRGDTQYF.

This chain joins TRBV6-5 and TRBJ1-5; unclear D gene. The CDR3 runs 15 residues. CDR1 is MNHEY and CDR2 is SVGAGI in the germline V gene. Trimming pared 4 bases from V and 0 bases from J, leaving 10 bases between. CDR3 in amino acids: CASSSRGYSNQPQHF. The CDR3 region has the DNA TGTGCCAGCAGTTCCAGAGGTTATAGCAATCAGCCCCAGCATTTT.

Only one count was recorded for this clone. The V gene is TRBV19, the J gene TRBJ1-5; 9 bases line up with TRBD1. The germline CDR1 and CDR2 sequences are LNHDA and SQIVND (reference sequence). The CDR3 is 16 amino acids. V dropped 1 base and J dropped 2; count of bases not matched to a gene: 3. The CDR3 nucleotides read TGTGCCAGTAGTATAGCCCGACAGGGGGGCAATCAGCCCCAGCATTTT. Translation: CASSIARQGGNQPQHF.

The gene calls are TRBV30 and TRBJ1-5; 7 bases fit TRBD1. The germline gives CDR1 GTSNPN, CDR2 SVGIG (reference sequence). This CDR3 has 14 amino acids. After removal of 0 bases from V and 5 bases from J, the junction contained 4 bases not matched to a gene. The CDR3 region is CAWSVTTGHQPQHF. The DNA of the CDR3 is TGTGCCTGGAGTGTAACGACAGGGCATCAGCCCCAGCATTTT. Variable domain in full (rest from reference TRBV30 and TRBJ1-5): SQTIHQWPATLVQPVGSPLSLECTVEGTSNPNLYWYRQAAGRGLQLLFYSVGIGQISSEVPQNLSASRPQDRQFILSSKKLLLSDSGFYLCAWSVTTGHQPQHFGDGTRLSIL.

V is TRBV5-1 and J is TRBJ1-2; D call uncertain. The CDR3 is 18 amino acids. Trimming cost V 0 bases and J 4 bases, with 22 bases left between them. Per germline, CDR1 SGHRS and CDR2 YFSETQ. The CDR3 region is CASSLAPIAKPAGYGYTF. CDR3 in DNA: TGCGCCAGCAGCTTGGCTCCGATCGCCAAGCCTGCCGGCTATGGCTACACCTTC.

V and J are TRBV11-3 and TRBJ2-1, with TRBD2 matching over 12 bases. Trimming removed 4 bases from V and 6 bases from J; junction bases left unmatched: 1. Germline CDR1 is SGHNT and CDR2 is YENEEA. The CDR3 length is 14 residues. The CDR3 sequence is CASSSSGGANEQFF. The DNA for the CDR3 is TGTGCCAGCAGCTCTAGCGGGGGGGCCAATGAGCAGTTCTTC.

The gene calls are TRBV7-8 and TRBJ1-1; 7 bases are shared with TRBD1. Germline trimming cut 7 bases from V and 5 bases from J; bases unmatched to any gene: 16. Looked up from germline, CDR1 is SGHVS and CDR2 is FQNEAQ. CDR3 length: 16 residues. In DNA, the CDR3 is TGTGCCAGCAACGACCGAGAACAGGGGTGGAGGACTGAAGCTTTCTTT. Its protein product is CASNDREQGWRTEAFF.

The genes are TRBV16 and TRBJ1-1; D not certain. The V end was cut by 7 bases, the J end by 4 bases, with 7 bases between. This CDR3 spans 11 amino acids. Germline V gene sequence: CDR1 KGHSY, CDR2 FQNENV. The CDR3 sequence: CASNTPTEAFF. The DNA for the CDR3 is TGTGCCAGCAACACTCCCACTGAAGCTTTCTTT.

The chain recombines TRBV29-1 with TRBJ1-6; the D gene is possibly TRBD1 (5 bases). The CDR3 has 12 amino acids. V lost 4 bases, J lost 7 bases, and 8 bases lay in between. The germline V gene has CDR1 SQVTM and CDR2 ANQGSEA. Written as DNA, the CDR3 is TGCAGCGTTGGGGACCTCAATTCACCCCTCCACTTT. Translated, it gives CSVGDLNSPLHF.

V is TRBV6-5 and J is TRBJ2-2; 7 nucleotides agree with TRBD1. Germline V gene data show CDR1 as MNHEY and CDR2 as SVGAGI. The CDR3 has 14 amino acids. After removal of 4 bases from V and 4 bases from J, the junction contained 3 bases not matched to a gene. Here the CDR3 reads CASSSTGATGELFF. In DNA, the CDR3 is TGTGCCAGCAGTTCTACAGGGGCCACCGGGGAGCTGTTTTTT.

The rearrangement uses TRBV18 and TRBJ1-1; the match to TRBD1 covers 8 bases. Germline lookup yields CDR1 KGHSH and CDR2 LQKENI. Losses at the gene ends were 4 bases for V and 5 bases for J; bases not matched to a gene: 6. The CDR3 runs 14 residues. The CDR3 spells CASSRDRGVTEAFF. The CDR3 bases are TGTGCCAGCTCACGTGACAGGGGCGTTACTGAAGCTTTCTTT.

The J gene is TRBJ1-2, the V gene TRBV28; D is undetermined. The germline V and J ends were trimmed by 8 bases and 1 base, with 11 bases remaining between them. There are 13 residues in the CDR3. Germline V gene data show CDR1 as MDHEN and CDR2 as SYDVKM. The CDR3 is CASLSDGNYGYTF. CDR3 DNA sequence: TGTGCCAGCCTTTCGGACGGTAACTATGGCTACACCTTC.

V and J are TRBV19 and TRBJ2-2; perhaps TRBD2 as D (6 bases). Germline CDR1 reads LNHDA; CDR2 reads SQIVND (reference sequence). This CDR3 spans 14 amino acids. The germline V and J ends were trimmed by 7 bases and 4 bases, with 13 bases remaining between them. The CDR3 protein is CASKAGMTTGELFF. The CDR3 bases are TGTGCCAGTAAGGCGGGAATGACCACCGGGGAGCTGTTTTTT.

The rearrangement uses TRBV2 and TRBJ2-5, with 11 bases that match TRBD2. CDR3 size: 16 residues. J lost 4 bases, V lost 1 base, and 5 bases had no gene match. CDR1 is SNHLY, CDR2 FYNNEI, per germline. The CDR3 DNA reads as TGTGCCAGCAGTGAAGGACTAGCGGGGCCCTTAGAGACCCAGTACTTC. It codes for CASSEGLAGPLETQYF.

The genes are TRBV6-5 and TRBJ1-1; a possible D gene is TRBD1 (5 bases). This CDR3 comprises 13 residues. V gave up 2 bases and J gave up 5 bases, with 9 bases separating them. Looked up from germline, CDR1 is MNHEY and CDR2 is SVGAGI. This chain's CDR3 is CASSYQGRTEAFF. CDR3 sequence (DNA): TGTGCCAGCAGTTACCAGGGTCGAACTGAAGCTTTCTTT.

The rearrangement joins TRBV25-1 to TRBJ2-3; no clear D. The CDR3 length is 14 residues. The V gene's germline CDR1 is MGHDK and CDR2 SYGVNS. V was clipped by 3 bases and J by 0 bases, with 7 bases between them. The CDR3 DNA is TGTGCCAGCAGTGACCAGTCTAGCACAGATACGCAGTATTTT. This translates into CASSDQSSTDTQYF.